This T cell receptor (beta chain) was identified during a study of cytomegalovirus exposure and HLA in healthy donors. General observations from the study: There were reportedly fewer N-insertions in an Asian-associated ancestry cluster than the approximately 670-donor mean, in a later analysis. As a later analysis revealed, most CMV-associated TCR beta chains appeared HLA-restricted.

Both 60 Vbeta primers and 13 Jbeta primers went into the PCR. Original methodology: Roughly 80 million unique TCR beta chains, roughly 10 million shared, were counted in a later analysis. Profiling relied on immunoSEQ multiplex PCR, and the TCRdb table lists in-frame clones only, not all of them. Clonal size and the V and J genes are those of that table, whereas D and trimming came from the DNA. The specimen's table records under 200,000 clones. The V gene's germline CDR1 is MNHEY and CDR2 SMNVEV (reference sequence). V was pared by 6 bases and J by 1 base, with 6 bases of the junction left unmatched. This CDR3 has 15 amino acids. With respect to this clone: Its antigen is currently unknown.

Sequenced sample: PBMCs. The rearrangement uses TRBV27 and TRBJ2-7; 10 bases line up with TRBD1. The receptor was derived from a young woman in good health and CMV-seropositive. Here the CDR3 reads CASSYGQGVSYEQYF. CDR3 nucleotides: TGTGCCAGCAGCTATGGACAGGGGGTTTCCTACGAGCAGTACTTC.